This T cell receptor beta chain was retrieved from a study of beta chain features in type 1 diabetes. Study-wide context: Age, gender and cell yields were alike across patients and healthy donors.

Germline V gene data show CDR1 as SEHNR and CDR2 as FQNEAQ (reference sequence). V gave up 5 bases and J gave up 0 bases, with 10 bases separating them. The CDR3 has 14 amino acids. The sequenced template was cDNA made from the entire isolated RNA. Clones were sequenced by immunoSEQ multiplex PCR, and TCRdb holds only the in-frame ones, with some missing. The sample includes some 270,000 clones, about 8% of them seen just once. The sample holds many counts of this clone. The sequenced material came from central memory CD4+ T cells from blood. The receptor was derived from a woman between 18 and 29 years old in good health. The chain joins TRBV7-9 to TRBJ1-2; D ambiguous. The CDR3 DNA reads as TGTGCCAGCAGCAAAGAGAAAGCTAACTATGGCTACACCTTC. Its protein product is CASSKEKANYGYTF.